The 10 T cell receptor beta chains presented below share a single source sample, sequenced in a study of CD8 T cells in ankylosing spondylitis (dated by TCRdb to about 2017). What the work shows at the level of the full study, not this receptor alone: A TCR beta motif made up of roughly eight highly homologous amino acid variants appeared to be characteristic of blood from ankylosing spondylitis patients.

The library was produced with 5' RACE. Sequencing instrument: Illumina HiSeq 2500. TCRdb trimmed the raw reads at Q25, called clones with MiXCR and kept productive beta chains. Duplicate CDR3 protein sequences are folded into a single record with the most common DNA and genes. This sample comprises about 440,000 distinct CDR3 sequences, under 20% of them detected only once. The top ten constitute approximately 1% of the sample. No antigen is known for these receptors. Sequencing was done on a sample of blood, either unsorted or a sorted T cell fraction (not recorded which). These TCRs come from a male donor with ankylosing spondylitis.

J is TRBJ1-1 and V is TRBV6-5; D ambiguous. Trimming removed 0 bases at V and 1 base at J, with 12 bases between. The CDR3 totals 16 residues. CDR1 MNHEY and CDR2 SVGAGI come from the germline V gene. The CDR3 nucleotides are TGTGCCAGCAGTTACTCAACCACCGGGTCGAACACTGAAGCTTTCTTT. This sequence encodes CASSYSTTGSNTEAFF.

The chain couples TRBV24-1 to TRBJ2-3; 8 bases map to TRBD2. The CDR3 runs 14 residues. Germline CDR1 is KGHDR and CDR2 is SFDVKD. The junction had 3 bases not matched to a gene; V was cut back by 5 bases and J by 3 bases. CDR3 in amino acids: CATSGGGGTDTQYF. CDR3 in DNA: TGTGCCACCAGTGGGGGCGGGGGGACAGATACGCAGTATTTT.

The V and J genes are TRBV7-2 and TRBJ1-1; D is uncertain. This CDR3 is built from 15 residues. V lost 4 bases, J lost 0 bases, and 12 bases lay in between. CDR1 and CDR2 from the germline V gene are SGHTA and FQGNSA. The CDR3 sequence: CASSSTADLNTEAFF. CDR3 in DNA: TGTGCCAGCAGCTCGACGGCGGACCTGAACACTGAAGCTTTCTTT.

The CDR3 DNA is TGTGCCAGCTTGGGGTTTCCAGGGGATACGCAGTATTTT. Translation: CASLGFPGDTQYF. The chain uses TRBV2 and TRBJ2-3; D perhaps matches TRBD1 (5 bases). Germline V lookup: CDR1 SNHLY, CDR2 FYNNEI. Trimming pared 8 bases from V and 6 bases from J, leaving 15 bases between. This CDR3 contains 13 residues.

Turning to this clonotype: This sequence may be a read error, since a much larger clone differs from it by one base. V and J are TRBV5-1 and TRBJ1-5, with D perhaps matching TRBD1 (6 bases). The CDR3 is 15 amino acids. Per germline, CDR1 SGHRS and CDR2 YFSETQ. The CDR3 region has the DNA TGCGCCAGCAGCCTTACAGGGCTTAGCAATCAGCCCAAGCATTTT. Protein: CASSLTGLSNQPKHF.

This clonotype was seen a few times. The V gene is TRBV6-7, the J gene TRBJ1-1; no firm D call. TRBV6-7 is noted as an ORF with a role that remains uncertain. With 6 bases removed from V and 0 bases from J, the gap between germline ends came to 11 bases. The CDR3 is 14 residues long. CDR3 region: CASRQTLLNTEAFF. DNA of the CDR3: TGTGCCAGCAGGCAGACACTTTTGAACACTGAAGCTTTCTTT.

The chain combines TRBV20-1 with TRBJ1-6, with a possible D match to TRBD1 (5 bases). V lost 5 bases to trimming and J lost 10 bases, with 15 bases between them. In germline, CDR1 is DFQATT, CDR2 SNEGSKA (reference sequence). The CDR3 loop spans 13 amino acids. The CDR3 is CSARDFVGSPLHF. As DNA, the CDR3 is TGCAGTGCTCGGGACTTTGTCGGATCACCCCTCCACTTT.

The chain carries TRBV13 and TRBJ1-2; D is perhaps TRBD1 (6 bases). The ends were cut back, 6 bases at V and 4 bases at J, with 18 bases in the middle. CDR1 and CDR2 from the germline V gene are PRHDT and FYEKMQ (reference sequence). The CDR3 consists of 15 residues. The CDR3 reads CASSHRDSGAYGYTF. CDR3 nucleotide sequence: TGTGCCAGCAGTCATCGGGACTCAGGGGCCTATGGCTACACCTTC.

This clonotype was counted a few times. The chain links TRBV5-1 to TRBJ1-1, with D perhaps matching TRBD1 (5 bases). The CDR3 spans 14 residues. Trimming took 0 bases from V and 4 from J, leaving 10 bases between them. Germline V gene data show CDR1 as SGHRS and CDR2 as YFSETQ. CDR3 nucleotides: TGCGCCAGCAGCTTGGAATGGGGGAGCACTGAAGCTTTCTTT. Protein: CASSLEWGSTEAFF.

This clonotype turned up a few times. This chain connects TRBV28 to TRBJ1-5, with no clear D. The CDR3 totals 16 residues. Germline CDR1 reads MDHEN; CDR2 reads SYDVKM. V lost 4 bases, J lost 2 bases, and 15 bases lay in between. The CDR3 spells CASSSRGSGRNQPQHF. The CDR3 DNA reads as TGTGCCAGCAGTTCCCGGGGATCGGGTCGCAATCAGCCCCAGCATTTT.